This T cell receptor (beta chain) was recovered during a study of Ad26.COV2.S vaccination and SARS-CoV-2 variants. General study results and limits: From the TCR breadth and depth analyses, total T cell responses may have been underestimated.

A word on this clone: No antigen is known for it.

Assay: immunoSEQ multiplex PCR; the TCRdb copy retains only in-frame clones and omits some. The sample shows fewer than 500,000 clones, roughly 88% of them seen only once. Germline-derived CDR1 and CDR2 are SGDLS and YYNGEE. V shed 2 bases and J shed 0 bases, with 11 bases lying between them. The CDR3 contains 15 residues. Treatment in this sample: some 20 received Ad26.COV2.S at low or high dose, single or two shots; 5 received placebo; per-sample allocation not given. It was on day 63 after the first vaccine or placebo injection that samples were taken. Sequencing was performed on peripheral blood, taken in a trial of Ad26.COV2.S vaccine versus placebo. This clonotype was obtained from a person between 18 and 59 years old who received the Ad26.COV2.S COVID-19 vaccine or a placebo. This chain connects TRBV9 to TRBJ1-2, with D perhaps TRBD1 (5 bases). The chain's CDR3 is CASSVGAEANYGYTF. The CDR3 coding sequence is TGTGCCAGCAGCGTCGGGGCGGAAGCTAACTATGGCTACACCTTC.